Following are 9 T cell receptor beta chains from one sample sequenced in a study of T cell clones after liver transplantation. The data were produced by immunoSEQ multiplex PCR, yet TCRdb's version contains in-frame clones alone and is incomplete. The table includes some 40,000 clones, about 86% detected once. The sample in question was CD4+ T cells from blood, obtained 24 months after liver transplant. All receptors derive from a human patient who received a liver transplant. A subset of T cells may come from the graft donor.

The J gene is TRBJ2-1, the V gene TRBV6-5; TRBD2 aligns across 13 bases. This CDR3 contains 15 residues. V dropped 6 bases and J dropped 9; count of bases not matched to a gene: 8. The V gene's germline CDR1 is MNHEY and CDR2 SVGAGI. Here the CDR3 reads CASSSGLAGRGEQFF. The CDR3 DNA is TGTGCCAGCAGCTCGGGACTAGCGGGAAGGGGTGAGCAGTTCTTC.

V usage is TRBV27 and J usage is TRBJ2-7; D perhaps matches TRBD1 (6 bases). Trimming removed 6 bases at V and 4 bases at J, with 13 bases between. CDR1 MNHEY and CDR2 SMNVEV come from the germline V gene (reference sequence). The CDR3 loop spans 13 amino acids. DNA for the CDR3: TGTGCCAGCAGGGCGCCACAGGGTTACGAGCAGTACTTC. This gives the protein CASRAPQGYEQYF.

The gene calls are TRBV5-4 and TRBJ2-7; 9 bases line up with TRBD1. V lost 0 bases to trimming and J lost 2 bases; unmatched junction nucleotides: 6. Germline-derived CDR1 and CDR2 are SGHNT and YYREEE (reference sequence). This CDR3 has 16 amino acids. CDR3 sequence reads: CASSLVGQGRTYEQYF. CDR3 sequence (DNA): TGTGCCAGCAGCTTGGTGGGACAGGGACGGACCTACGAGCAGTACTTC. Variable domain in full (rest from reference TRBV5-4 and TRBJ2-7): ETGVTQSPTHLIKTRGQQVTLRCSSQSGHNTVSWYQQALGQGPQFIFQYYREEENGRGNFPPRFSGLQFPNYSSELNVNALELDDSALYLCASSLVGQGRTYEQYFGPGTRLTVT.

The J gene is TRBJ1-3, the V gene TRBV28; the D is unclear. The CDR3 has 14 residues. Trimming left V 10 bases short and J 0 bases short, with 13 bases between. The germline CDR1 and CDR2 sequences are MDHEN and SYDVKM. The CDR3 reads CATGSGPSGNTIYF. The CDR3 region has the DNA TGTGCCACAGGTTCCGGGCCCTCTGGAAACACCATATATTTT.

V is TRBV6-1 and J is TRBJ1-2; D is unclear. CDR3 size: 13 residues. Germline lookup yields CDR1 MNHNS and CDR2 SASEGT. Trimming cost V 7 bases and J 1 base, with 10 bases left between them. The CDR3 is CASMRTVNYGYTF. In nucleotides, the CDR3 is TGTGCCAGCATGCGGACGGTTAACTATGGCTACACCTTC.

The chain employs TRBV7-3 and TRBJ2-2; no definite D call. The CDR3 has 11 amino acids. The germline gives CDR1 SGHTA, CDR2 FQGTGA. Trimming stripped 0 bases from V and 7 bases from J, with 0 bases between. In DNA form, the CDR3 reads TGTGCCAGCAGCTTAACCGGGGAGCTGTTTTTT. Residues: CASSLTGELFF.

This rearrangement joins TRBV15 to TRBJ2-6; D may be TRBD1 (5 bases). The CDR3 loop spans 18 amino acids. The V gene's germline CDR1 is LNHNV and CDR2 YYDKDF (reference sequence). The V end was cut by 1 base, the J end by 0 bases, with 13 bases between. The CDR3 loop reads CATSRVGRVSSGANVLTF. Here the CDR3 DNA reads TGTGCCACCAGCAGAGTAGGCAGGGTCTCCTCTGGGGCCAACGTCCTGACTTTC.

V usage is TRBV11-2 and J usage is TRBJ2-3, with a possible D match to TRBD2 (5 bases). Per the germline V gene, CDR1 is SGHAT and CDR2 is FQNNGV. V lost 7 bases and J lost 8, with 13 bases in between. The CDR3 loop spans 12 amino acids. Here the CDR3 DNA reads TGTGCCAGCACCTACTCTGGACTTACGCAGTATTTT. Amino acids: CASTYSGLTQYF.

The genes are TRBV5-4 and TRBJ2-4; TRBD1 matches at 9 bases. With V trimmed by 0 bases and J by 7 bases, 8 bases remained unmatched. CDR1 and CDR2 (germline): SGHNT, YYREEE (reference sequence). The CDR3 is made up of 16 amino acids. CDR3 residues: CASSLGGGTGINIQYF. In DNA form, the CDR3 reads TGTGCCAGCAGCTTGGGGGGCGGGACAGGGATTAACATTCAGTACTTC.